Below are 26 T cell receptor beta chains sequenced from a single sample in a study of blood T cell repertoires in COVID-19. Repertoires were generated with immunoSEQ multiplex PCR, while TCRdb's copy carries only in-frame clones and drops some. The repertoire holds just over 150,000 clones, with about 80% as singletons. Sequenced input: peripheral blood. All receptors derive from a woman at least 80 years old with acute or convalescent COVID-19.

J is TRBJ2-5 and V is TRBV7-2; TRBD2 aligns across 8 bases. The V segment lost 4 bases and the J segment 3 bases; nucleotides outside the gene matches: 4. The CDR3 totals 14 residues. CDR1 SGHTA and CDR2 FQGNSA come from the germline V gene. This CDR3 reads CASSSRAGEETQYF. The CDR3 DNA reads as TGTGCCAGCAGCTCCCGAGCGGGAGAAGAGACCCAGTACTTC.

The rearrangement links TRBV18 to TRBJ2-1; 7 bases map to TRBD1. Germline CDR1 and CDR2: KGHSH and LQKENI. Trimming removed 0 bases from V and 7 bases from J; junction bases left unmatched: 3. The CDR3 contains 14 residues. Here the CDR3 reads CASSPPEQGNEQFF. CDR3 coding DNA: TGTGCCAGCTCACCACCCGAACAGGGGAATGAGCAGTTCTTC.

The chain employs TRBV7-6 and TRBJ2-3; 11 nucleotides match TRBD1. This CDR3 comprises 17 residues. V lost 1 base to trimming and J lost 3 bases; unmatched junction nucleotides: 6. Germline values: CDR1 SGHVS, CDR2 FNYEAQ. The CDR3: CASSLVLGQGATDTQYF. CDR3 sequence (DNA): TGTGCCAGCAGCTTAGTTCTCGGACAGGGGGCAACAGATACGCAGTATTTT.

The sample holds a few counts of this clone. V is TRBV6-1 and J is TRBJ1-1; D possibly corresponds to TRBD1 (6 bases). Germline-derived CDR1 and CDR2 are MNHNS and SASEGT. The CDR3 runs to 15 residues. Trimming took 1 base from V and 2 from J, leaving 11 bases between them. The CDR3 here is CASSEGTAPNTEAFF. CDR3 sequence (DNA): TGTGCCAGCAGTGAAGGGACAGCCCCAAACACTGAAGCTTTCTTT.

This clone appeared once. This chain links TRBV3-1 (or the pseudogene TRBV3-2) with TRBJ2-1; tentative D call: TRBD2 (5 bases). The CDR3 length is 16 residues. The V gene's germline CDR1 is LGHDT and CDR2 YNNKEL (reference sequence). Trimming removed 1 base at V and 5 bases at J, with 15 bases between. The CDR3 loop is CASSQVAQAAHNEQFF. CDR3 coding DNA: TGTGCCAGCAGCCAAGTGGCGCAAGCGGCGCACAATGAGCAGTTCTTC.

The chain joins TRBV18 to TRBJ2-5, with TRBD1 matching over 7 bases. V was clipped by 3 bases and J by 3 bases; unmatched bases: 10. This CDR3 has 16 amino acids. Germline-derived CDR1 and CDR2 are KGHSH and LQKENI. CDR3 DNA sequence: TGTGCCAGCTCACCGCGGCGTAGACAGGGAGAAGAGACCCAGTACTTC. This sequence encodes CASSPRRRQGEETQYF.

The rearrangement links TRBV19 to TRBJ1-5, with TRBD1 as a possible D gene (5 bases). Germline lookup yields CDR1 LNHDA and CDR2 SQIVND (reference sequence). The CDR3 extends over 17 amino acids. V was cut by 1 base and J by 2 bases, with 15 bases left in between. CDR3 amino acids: CASSIGRRGAGNQPQHF. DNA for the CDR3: TGTGCCAGTAGTATAGGAAGGAGGGGAGCGGGCAATCAGCCCCAGCATTTT.

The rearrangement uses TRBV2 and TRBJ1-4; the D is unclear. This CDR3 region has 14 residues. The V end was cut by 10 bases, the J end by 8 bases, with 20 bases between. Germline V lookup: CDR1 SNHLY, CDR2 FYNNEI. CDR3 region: CATRRVPREEKLFF. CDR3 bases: TGTGCCACCAGACGGGTACCGAGGGAAGAAAAACTGTTTTTT.

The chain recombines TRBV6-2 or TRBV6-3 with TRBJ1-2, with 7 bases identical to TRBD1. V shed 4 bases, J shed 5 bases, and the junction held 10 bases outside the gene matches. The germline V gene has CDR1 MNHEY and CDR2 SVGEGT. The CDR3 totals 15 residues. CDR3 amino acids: CASSSDGQAIYGYTF. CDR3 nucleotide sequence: TGTGCCAGCAGTTCCGATGGACAGGCGATATATGGCTACACCTTC.

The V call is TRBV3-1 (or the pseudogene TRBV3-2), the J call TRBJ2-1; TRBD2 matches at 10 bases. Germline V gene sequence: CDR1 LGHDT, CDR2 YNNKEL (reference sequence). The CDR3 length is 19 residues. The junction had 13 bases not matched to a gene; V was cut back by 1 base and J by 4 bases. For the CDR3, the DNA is TGTGCCAGCAGCCAAGTGTATAAGTCGATGACTAGCGGGTACAATGAGCAGTTCTTC. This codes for CASSQVYKSMTSGYNEQFF.

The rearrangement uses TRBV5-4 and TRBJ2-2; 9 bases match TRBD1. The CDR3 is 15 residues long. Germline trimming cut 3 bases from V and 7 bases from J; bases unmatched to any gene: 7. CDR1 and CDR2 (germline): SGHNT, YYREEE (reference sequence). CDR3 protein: CASSSPDRGGGELFF. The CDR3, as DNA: TGTGCCAGCAGCTCCCCGGACAGGGGCGGCGGGGAGCTGTTTTTT.

This CDR3 is CASSDGTLYQETQYF. CDR3 nucleotide sequence: TGTGCCAGCAGTGATGGGACATTGTACCAAGAGACCCAGTACTTC. The chain is built from TRBV2 and TRBJ2-5; weak D call: TRBD1 (6 bases). The CDR3 consists of 15 residues. Per germline, CDR1 SNHLY and CDR2 FYNNEI. Trimming took off 3 bases at V and 0 bases at J, with 11 bases between the two ends.

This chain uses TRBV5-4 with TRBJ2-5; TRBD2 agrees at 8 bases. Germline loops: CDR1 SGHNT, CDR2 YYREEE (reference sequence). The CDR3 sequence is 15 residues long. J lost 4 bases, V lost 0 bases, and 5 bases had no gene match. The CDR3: CASSLGSGAGETQYF. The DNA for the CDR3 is TGTGCCAGCAGCTTGGGTAGCGGGGCTGGAGAGACCCAGTACTTC.

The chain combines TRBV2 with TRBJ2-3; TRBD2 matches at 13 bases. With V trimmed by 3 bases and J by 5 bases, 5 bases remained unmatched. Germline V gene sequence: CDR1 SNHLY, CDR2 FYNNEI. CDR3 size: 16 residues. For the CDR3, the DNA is TGTGCCAGCAGTGAGACTAGCGGGAGGAGAATAGATACGCAGTATTTT. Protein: CASSETSGRRIDTQYF.

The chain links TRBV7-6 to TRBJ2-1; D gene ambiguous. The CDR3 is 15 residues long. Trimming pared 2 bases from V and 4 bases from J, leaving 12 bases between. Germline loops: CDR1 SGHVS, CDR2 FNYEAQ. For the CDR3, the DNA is TGTGCCAGCAGCTTATTACAGAGAGATTACAATGAGCAGTTCTTC. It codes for CASSLLQRDYNEQFF.

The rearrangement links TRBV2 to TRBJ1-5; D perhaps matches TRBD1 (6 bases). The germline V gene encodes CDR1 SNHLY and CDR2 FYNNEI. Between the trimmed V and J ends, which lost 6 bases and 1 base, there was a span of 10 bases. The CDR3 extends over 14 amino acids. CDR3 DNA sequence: TGTGCCAGCAGCGGTACAGGGAGCAATCAGCCCCAGCATTTT. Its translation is CASSGTGSNQPQHF. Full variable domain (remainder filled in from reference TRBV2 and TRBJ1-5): EPEVTQTPSHQVTQMGQEVILRCVPISNHLYFYWYRQILGQKVEFLVSFYNNEISEKSEIFDDQFSVERPDGSNFTLKIRSTKLEDSAMYFCASSGTGSNQPQHFGDGTRLSIL.

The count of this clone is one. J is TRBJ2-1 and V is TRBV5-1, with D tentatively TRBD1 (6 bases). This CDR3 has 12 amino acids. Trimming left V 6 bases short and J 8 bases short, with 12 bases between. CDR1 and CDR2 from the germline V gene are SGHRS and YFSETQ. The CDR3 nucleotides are TGCGCCAGCACCCCAGGGGCCCATGAGCAGTTCTTC. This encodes CASTPGAHEQFF.

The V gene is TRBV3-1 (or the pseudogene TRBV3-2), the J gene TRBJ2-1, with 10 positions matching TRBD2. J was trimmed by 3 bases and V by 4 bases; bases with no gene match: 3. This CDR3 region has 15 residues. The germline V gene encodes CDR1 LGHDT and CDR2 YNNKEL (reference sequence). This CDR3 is CASSPGTSVYNEQFF. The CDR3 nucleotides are TGTGCCAGCAGCCCTGGGACTAGCGTCTACAATGAGCAGTTCTTC.

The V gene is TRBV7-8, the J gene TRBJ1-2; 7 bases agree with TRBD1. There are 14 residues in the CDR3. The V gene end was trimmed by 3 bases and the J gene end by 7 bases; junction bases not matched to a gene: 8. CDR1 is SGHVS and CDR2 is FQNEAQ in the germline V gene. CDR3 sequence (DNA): TGTGCCAGCAGCTTCCCACAGGGGATTGGTGGCTACACCTTC. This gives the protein CASSFPQGIGGYTF.

CDR3 in amino acids: CASSAGTGMNTEAFF. The CDR3 DNA reads as TGCGCCAGCAGCGCAGGGACAGGGATGAACACTGAAGCTTTCTTT. J is TRBJ1-1 and V is TRBV5-1; 9 positions match TRBD1. This CDR3 is 15 amino acids long. The germline V gene has CDR1 SGHRS and CDR2 YFSETQ. V was pared by 4 bases and J by 0 bases, with 4 bases of the junction left unmatched.

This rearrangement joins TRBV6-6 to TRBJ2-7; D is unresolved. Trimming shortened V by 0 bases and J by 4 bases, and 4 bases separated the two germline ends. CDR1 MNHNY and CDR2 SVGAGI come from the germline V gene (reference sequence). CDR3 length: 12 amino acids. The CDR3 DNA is TGTGCCAGCAGTTACTCCAGTTACGAGCAGTACTTC. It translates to CASSYSSYEQYF.

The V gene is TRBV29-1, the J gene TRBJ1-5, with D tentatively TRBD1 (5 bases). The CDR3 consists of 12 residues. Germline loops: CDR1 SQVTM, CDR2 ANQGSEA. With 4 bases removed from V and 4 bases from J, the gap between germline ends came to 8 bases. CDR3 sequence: CSVGEGNQPQHF. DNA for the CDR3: TGCAGCGTTGGGGAGGGGAATCAGCCCCAGCATTTT.

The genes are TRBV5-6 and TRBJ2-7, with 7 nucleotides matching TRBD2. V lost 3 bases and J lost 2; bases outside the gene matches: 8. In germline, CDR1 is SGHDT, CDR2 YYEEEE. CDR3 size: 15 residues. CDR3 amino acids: CASSWGSGAAYEQYF. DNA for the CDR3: TGTGCCAGCAGCTGGGGGAGCGGGGCGGCCTACGAGCAGTACTTC.

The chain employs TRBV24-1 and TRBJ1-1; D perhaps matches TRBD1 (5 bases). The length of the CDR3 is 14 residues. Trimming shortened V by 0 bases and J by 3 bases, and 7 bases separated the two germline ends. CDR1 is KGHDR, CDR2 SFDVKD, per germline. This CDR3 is CATSDLAGYTEAFF. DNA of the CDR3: TGTGCCACCAGTGATTTGGCAGGGTACACTGAAGCTTTCTTT.

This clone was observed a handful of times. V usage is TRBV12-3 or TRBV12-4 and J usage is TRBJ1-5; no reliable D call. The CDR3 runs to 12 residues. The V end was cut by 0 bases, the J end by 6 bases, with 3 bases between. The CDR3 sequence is CASSLASQPQHF. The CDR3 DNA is TGTGCCAGCAGTTTAGCGAGTCAGCCCCAGCATTTT.

The CDR3 DNA follows: TGTGCCAGCTCACTACTCGGGACAGGGGCCCTGGTGAACACTGAAGCTTTCTTT. It is translated as CASSLLGTGALVNTEAFF. The chain is built from TRBV18 and TRBJ1-1, with TRBD1 matching over 10 bases. The CDR3 spans 18 residues. From germline, CDR1 is KGHSH and CDR2 LQKENI. V was clipped by 4 bases and J by 0 bases; unmatched bases: 11. Full variable domain (outside the CDR3, taken from reference TRBV18 and TRBJ1-1): NAGVMQNPRHLVRRRGQEARLRCSPMKGHSHVYWYRQLPEEGLKFMVYLQKENIIDESGMPKERFSAEFPKEGPSILRIQQVVRGDSAAYFCASSLLGTGALVNTEAFFGQGTRLTVV.